A selection of T cell receptor beta chains follows, all from one sample in a study of blood T cell repertoires in COVID-19. The repertoire was sequenced with immunoSEQ multiplex PCR; TCRdb's copy has only in-frame clones and lacks some. The data hold approximately 180,000 clones, with 85% to 90% observed a single time. The sequencing input was PBMCs or T cells enriched from blood (not recorded which). Source of these receptors: a man aged 40-49 years who had recovered from COVID-19. CDR3s include the opening cysteine and the closing phenylalanine or tryptophan. D genes are given only for firm matches. A clone size is listed for some rows: how often the clone was seen (once, few, many), or a class if it is expanded.

clone_size: once
v_call: TRBV5-1
j_call: TRBJ2-1
d_call: TRBD2
cdr3_nt: TGCGCCAGCAGCCCGGGACTAGCGGGGTACAATGAGCAGTTCTTC
cdr3_aa: CASSPGLAGYNEQFF

clone_size: -
v_call: TRBV2
j_call: TRBJ1-5
d_call: TRBD1
cdr3_nt: TGTGCCAGCAGTGAAGATGGTTGGACAGGGGGTATTTATCAGCCCCAGCATTTT
cdr3_aa: CASSEDGWTGGIYQPQHF

clone_size: -
v_call: TRBV28
j_call: TRBJ1-6
d_call: -
cdr3_nt: TGTGCCAGCAGTTTAGAAGGGGGAGTTTCACCCCTCCACTTT
cdr3_aa: CASSLEGGVSPLHF

clone_size: few
v_call: TRBV28
j_call: TRBJ1-2
d_call: TRBD1
cdr3_nt: TGTGCCAGCAGTCAGGGGACAGGGGACTATGGCTACACCTTC
cdr3_aa: CASSQGTGDYGYTF

clone_size: -
v_call: TRBV5-6
j_call: TRBJ1-2
d_call: -
cdr3_nt: TGTGCCAGCAGCTTGCGCGGGAACTATGGCTACACCTTC
cdr3_aa: CASSLRGNYGYTF

clone_size: -
v_call: TRBV7-3
j_call: TRBJ2-7
d_call: TRBD2
cdr3_nt: TGTGCCAGCAGCTTACTAGCGGGAGGGTCCTACGAGCAGTACTTC
cdr3_aa: CASSLLAGGSYEQYF

clone_size: -
v_call: TRBV28
j_call: TRBJ2-1
d_call: TRBD2
cdr3_nt: TGTGCCAGCAAGAAACCGGGACTAGCAGAGGGCAATGAGCAGTTCTTC
cdr3_aa: CASKKPGLAEGNEQFF

clone_size: -
v_call: TRBV9
j_call: TRBJ1-2
d_call: TRBD1
cdr3_nt: TGTGCCAGCAGCACAGGGGGGAACTATGGCTACACCTTC
cdr3_aa: CASSTGGNYGYTF

clone_size: once
v_call: TRBV5-1
j_call: TRBJ1-1
d_call: TRBD1
cdr3_nt: TGCGCCAGCAGCGAGACAGGGGGCCTGAACACTGAAGCTTTCTTT
cdr3_aa: CASSETGGLNTEAFF

clone_size: -
v_call: TRBV29-1
j_call: TRBJ2-2
d_call: -
cdr3_nt: TGCAGCGTGCCAGGGGTAGGGGTCGGGGAGCTGTTTTTT
cdr3_aa: CSVPGVGVGELFF

clone_size: -
v_call: TRBV27
j_call: TRBJ1-6
d_call: TRBD1
cdr3_nt: TGTGCCAGCAGGGTGAGGGACAGCGCTAATTCACCCCTCCACTTT
cdr3_aa: CASRVRDSANSPLHF